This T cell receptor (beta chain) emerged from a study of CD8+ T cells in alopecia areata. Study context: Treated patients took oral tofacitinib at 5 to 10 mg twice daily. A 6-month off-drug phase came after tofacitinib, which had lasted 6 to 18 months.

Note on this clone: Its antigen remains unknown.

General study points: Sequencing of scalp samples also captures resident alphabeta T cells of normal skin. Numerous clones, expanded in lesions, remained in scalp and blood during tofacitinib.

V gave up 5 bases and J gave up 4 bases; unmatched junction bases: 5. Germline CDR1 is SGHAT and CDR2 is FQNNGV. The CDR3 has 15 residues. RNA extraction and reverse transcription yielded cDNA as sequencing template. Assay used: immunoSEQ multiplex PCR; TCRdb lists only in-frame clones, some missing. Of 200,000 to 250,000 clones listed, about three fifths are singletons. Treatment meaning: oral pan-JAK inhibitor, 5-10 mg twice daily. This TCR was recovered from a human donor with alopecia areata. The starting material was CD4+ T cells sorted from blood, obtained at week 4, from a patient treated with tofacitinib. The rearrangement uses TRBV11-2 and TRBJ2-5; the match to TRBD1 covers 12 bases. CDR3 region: CASSRGTGGTETQYF. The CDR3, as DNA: TGTGCCAGCAGCAGGGGGACAGGGGGCACAGAGACCCAGTACTTC. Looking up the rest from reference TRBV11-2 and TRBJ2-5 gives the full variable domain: EAGVAQSPRYKIIEKRQSVAFWCNPISGHATLYWYQQILGQGPKLLIQFQNNGVVDDSQLPKDRFSAERLKGVDSTLKIQPAKLEDSAVYLCASSRGTGGTETQYFGPGTRLLVL.